Here is one T cell receptor beta chain with its context. What it binds is not known. PCR was performed using 60 Vbeta and 13 Jbeta primers. Assay used: immunoSEQ multiplex PCR; TCRdb lists only in-frame clones, some missing. The table includes around 170,000 clones, roughly 80% detected once. This entry is derived from a study of cytomegalovirus exposure and HLA in healthy donors. Study-wide results and caveats: Later analysis identified a missense DCLRE1C variant that was linked to TCR beta V- and J-gene trimming. Productive rates of about 90% or about 30% were seen for most TCR beta V segments in an earlier analysis. Later analysis showed TCR association rates varying by HLA locus, highest for DRB1 and lowest for HLA-C.

The V and J ends lost 5 bases and 3 bases respectively, with 13 bases between them. Germline V CDR1 and CDR2: SEHNR, FQNEAQ (reference sequence). CDR3 length equals 14 residues. The sample comprised PBMCs. This rearrangement joins TRBV7-9 to TRBJ1-1; perhaps TRBD1 as D (5 bases). This receptor was taken from a man between 50 and 59 years old in good health and CMV-seronegative. The CDR3 region is CASSPFRGDTEAFF. CDR3 bases: TGTGCCAGCAGCCCCTTCCGGGGGGACACTGAAGCTTTCTTT.